This TCR beta chain was profiled in a study of CD8 T cells in ankylosing spondylitis. Study observations and caveats: Disease-linked clones reportedly concentrated significantly in matched ankylosing spondylitis synovial fluid. Clones linked to disease, bearing a CD8+ phenotype, were relatively rare in peripheral blood. Among TCR beta sequences, a motif of several highly homologous variants appeared characteristic of ankylosing spondylitis blood. Some motif variants were previously reported in reactive arthritis synovial fluid and blood.

This clonotype has at least ten counts. Its specificity is not known. Making the TCR beta libraries involved quantitative 5'-RACE with molecular barcodes. MiXCR, applied by TCRdb to the 5' RACE reads, yields one record per CDR3 protein. The sample lists about 390,000 distinct CDR3 sequences, around 20% occurring once. This TCR was recovered from a male donor with ankylosing spondylitis. The sequenced sample was blood, either unsorted or a sorted T cell fraction (not recorded which).

CDR3 residues: CASSLTHQETQYF. As DNA, the CDR3 is TGTGCCAGCAGCTTGACACACCAAGAGACCCAGTACTTC. The chain uses TRBV5-6 and TRBJ2-5; no clear D. From germline, CDR1 is SGHDT and CDR2 YYEEEE. The germline V and J ends were trimmed by 1 base and 0 bases, with 4 bases remaining between them. The CDR3 totals 13 residues.